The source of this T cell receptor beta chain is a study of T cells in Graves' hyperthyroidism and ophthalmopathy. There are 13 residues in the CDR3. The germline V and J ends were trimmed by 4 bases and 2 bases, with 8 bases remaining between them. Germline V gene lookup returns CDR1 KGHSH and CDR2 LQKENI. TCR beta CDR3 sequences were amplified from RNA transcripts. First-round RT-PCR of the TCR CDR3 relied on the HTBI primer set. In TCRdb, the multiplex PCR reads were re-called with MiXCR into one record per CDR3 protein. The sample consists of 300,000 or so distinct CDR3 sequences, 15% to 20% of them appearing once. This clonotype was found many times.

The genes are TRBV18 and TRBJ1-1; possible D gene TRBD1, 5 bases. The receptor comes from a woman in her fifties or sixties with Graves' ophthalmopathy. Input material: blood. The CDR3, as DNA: TGTGCCAGCTCACAGGGGTTTAACACTGAAGCTTTCTTT. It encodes CASSQGFNTEAFF.